This is a list of T cell receptor beta chains from one sample in a study of blood T cell repertoires in COVID-19. Method: immunoSEQ multiplex PCR; TCRdb's copy keeps in-frame clones and lacks some. The table records around 65,000 clones, roughly 90% of them present only once. What was sequenced was peripheral blood. The receptor source for this set is a human donor in a cohort sampled during active COVID-19. Each CDR3 is given with its conserved first and last residue. The D gene is left open where the match is weak. Size tells how often a clone was seen (once, few, many) or the class of an expanded clone, and some rows leave it out.

TRBV4-2,NA,TRBJ1-1,NA,CASSLRNTEAFF,TGTGCCAGCAGCCTGAGGAACACTGAAGCTTTCTTT
TRBV6-5,NA,TRBJ1-2,NA,CATHTRGSISYGYTF,TGTGCCACTCATACCAGGGGCAGTATATCCTATGGCTACACCTTC
TRBV27,NA,TRBJ1-5,NA,CASSFRGGNQPQHF,TGTGCCAGCAGTTTTCGGGGGGGCAATCAGCCCCAGCATTTT
TRBV4-2,NA,TRBJ2-7,TRBD2,CASSHGLAPPYEQYF,TGTGCCAGCAGCCATGGACTAGCTCCACCCTACGAGCAGTACTTC
TRBV6-5,NA,TRBJ2-1,NA,CASSRDSANEQFF,TGTGCCAGCAGCCGGGACTCCGCTAATGAGCAGTTCTTC
TRBV7-2,once,TRBJ2-1,NA,CASSLEFTGFREANEQFF,TGTGCCAGCAGCTTAGAGTTTACGGGGTTCAGGGAGGCCAATGAGCAGTTCTTC
TRBV28,NA,TRBJ2-1,NA,CASSRTAGNEQFF,TGTGCCAGCAGCAGGACAGCCGGCAATGAGCAGTTCTTC
TRBV5-1,NA,TRBJ1-5,TRBD1,CASSSSGGGQPQHF,TGCGCCAGCAGTTCTTCAGGGGGCGGTCAGCCCCAGCATTTT
TRBV28,once,TRBJ2-1,TRBD2,CASRPGLAGQNYNEQFF,TGTGCCAGCAGACCGGGACTAGCGGGGCAAAACTACAATGAGCAGTTCTTC
TRBV7-8,NA,TRBJ2-3,NA,CASSAGWTGGTDTQYF,TGTGCCAGCAGCGCTGGATGGACTGGGGGCACAGATACGCAGTATTTT
TRBV4-3,NA,TRBJ2-1,NA,CASSQEEGRGNEQFF,TGCGCCAGCAGCCAAGAGGAGGGCAGAGGCAATGAGCAGTTCTTC
TRBV7-9,NA,TRBJ2-7,NA,CASSPKEGSYEQYF,TGTGCCAGCAGCCCAAAGGAGGGATCCTACGAGCAGTACTTC
TRBV7-2,NA,TRBJ1-6,NA,CASSLDFFSPLHF,TGTGCCAGCAGCTTAGACTTCTTTTCGCCCCTCCACTTT
TRBV12-5,NA,TRBJ2-1,NA,CASGLAVQGSSYNEQFF,TGTGCTAGTGGTTTGGCCGTGCAGGGTAGCTCCTACAATGAGCAGTTCTTC
TRBV9,once,TRBJ1-3,NA,CASSVDSTGNTIYF,TGTGCCAGCAGCGTAGACAGTACTGGAAACACCATATATTTT
TRBV7-2,once,TRBJ2-7,NA,CASSLIAGYEQYF,TGTGCCAGCAGCTTAATTGCGGGCTACGAGCAGTACTTC
TRBV9,NA,TRBJ2-1,NA,CASSVGLASSYNEQFF,TGTGCCAGCAGCGTAGGCCTAGCGAGCTCCTACAATGAGCAGTTCTTC